The sample holds many counts of the clone carrying this TCR beta chain. Antigen specificity is unknown. TCRdb independently ran MiXCR on the reads; one entry per CDR3 protein. Altogether 450,000 to 600,000 distinct CDR3 sequences are present, approximately 10% being singletons, with the ten largest covering roughly 10%. The CDR3 consists of 15 residues. The germline V gene encodes CDR1 SGHTA and CDR2 FQGTGA. The ends lost 4 bases at V and 4 bases at J; junction bases unmatched: 8. The entry originates in a study of T cell repertoires in cytomegalovirus infection. Findings of the study overall: Cumulative public TCR beta family frequency identified carriers of CMV plus the relevant HLA. What dominated the ex vivo response were HLA-C-restricted CMV-specific TCR beta clonotypes.

Sequencing was carried out using PBMCs. The V call is TRBV7-3, the J call TRBJ1-2, with 8 bases lining up with TRBD1. The TCR originated in a human donor in good health (CMV status not recorded). Some clones in this sample may be carry-over from other donors' samples. The CDR3: CASSSAQTGAYGYTF. In nucleotides, the CDR3 is TGTGCCAGCAGCTCCGCCCAGACAGGGGCCTATGGCTACACCTTC.